This TCR beta chain originates from a study of beta chain features in type 1 diabetes. General observations from the study: VDJ junctions from patients with type 1 diabetes contained fewer insertions and more deletions. Moderate yet significant TCRB CDR3 shortening was seen in Type 1 diabetes patients in all four CD4+ subsets. Any PCR bias toward short templates would affect both groups alike.

Cell sorting via CD45RO/CCR7/CD25/CD127/CD95/CD27 was performed to obtain CD4+ naive, central memory, regulatory and stem cell-like memory cells. Purity exceeding 98% was reached by all sorted populations. This clone was observed a few times. Its antigen is not identified. Sequenced material consisted of expressed TCRB transcripts (all of the isolated RNA was reverse transcribed). This table comes from immunoSEQ multiplex PCR, and its TCRdb copy is limited to in-frame clones, with some not included. The repertoire includes more than 300,000 clones, 7% to 10% of them detected once, and around 1% sits in the top ten. The germline V gene has CDR1 SGHVS and CDR2 FQNEAQ. The CDR3 loop spans 16 amino acids. The ends were cut back, 2 bases at V and 0 bases at J, with 8 bases in the middle.

The sample taken for sequencing was central memory CD4+ T cells from blood. The receptor comes from a man aged 25 to 40 with type 1 diabetes. The chain has TRBV7-8 and TRBJ1-6; D is uncertain. The CDR3 DNA follows: TGTGCCAGCAGCTTACGTCAGAGCTCCTATAATTCACCCCTCCACTTT. This sequence encodes CASSLRQSSYNSPLHF.